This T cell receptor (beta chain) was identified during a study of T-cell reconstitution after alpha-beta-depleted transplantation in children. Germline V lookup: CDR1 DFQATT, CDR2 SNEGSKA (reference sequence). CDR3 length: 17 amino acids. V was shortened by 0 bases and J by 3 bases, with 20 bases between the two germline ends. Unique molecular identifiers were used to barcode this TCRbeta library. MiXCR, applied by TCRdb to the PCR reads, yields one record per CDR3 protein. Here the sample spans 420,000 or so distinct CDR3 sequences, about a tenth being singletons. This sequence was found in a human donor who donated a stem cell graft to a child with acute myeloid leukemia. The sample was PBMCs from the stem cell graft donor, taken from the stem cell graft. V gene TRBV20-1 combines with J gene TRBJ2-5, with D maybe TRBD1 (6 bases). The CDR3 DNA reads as TGCAGTGCTAGAGATATTTCCCCAGAGGGACATAAAGAGACCCAGTACTTC. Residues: CSARDISPEGHKETQYF.